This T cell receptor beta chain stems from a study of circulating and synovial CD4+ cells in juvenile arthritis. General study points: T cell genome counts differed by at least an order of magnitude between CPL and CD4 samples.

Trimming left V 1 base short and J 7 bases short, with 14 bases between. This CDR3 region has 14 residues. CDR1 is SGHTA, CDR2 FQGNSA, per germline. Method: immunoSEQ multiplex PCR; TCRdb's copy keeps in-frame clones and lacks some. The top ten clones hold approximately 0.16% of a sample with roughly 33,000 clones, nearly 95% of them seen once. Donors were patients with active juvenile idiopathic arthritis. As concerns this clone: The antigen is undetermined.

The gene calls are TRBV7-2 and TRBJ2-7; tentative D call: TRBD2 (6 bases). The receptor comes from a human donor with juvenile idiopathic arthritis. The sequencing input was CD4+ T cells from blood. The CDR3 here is CASSLGSGVLEQYF. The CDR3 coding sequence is TGTGCCAGCAGCTTAGGGTCGGGAGTATTAGAGCAGTACTTC.